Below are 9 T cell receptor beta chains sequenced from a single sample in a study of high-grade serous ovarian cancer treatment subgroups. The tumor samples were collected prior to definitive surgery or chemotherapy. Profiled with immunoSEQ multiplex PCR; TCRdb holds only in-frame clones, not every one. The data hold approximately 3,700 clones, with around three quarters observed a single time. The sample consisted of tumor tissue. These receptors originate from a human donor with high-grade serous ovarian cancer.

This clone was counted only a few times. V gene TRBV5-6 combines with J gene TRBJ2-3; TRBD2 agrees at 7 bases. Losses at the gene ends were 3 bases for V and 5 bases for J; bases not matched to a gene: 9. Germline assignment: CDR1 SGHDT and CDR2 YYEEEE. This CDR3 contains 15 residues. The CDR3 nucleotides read TGTGCCAGCAGCTGGGGGGGAAGGAACGGAGATACGCAGTATTTT. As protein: CASSWGGRNGDTQYF.

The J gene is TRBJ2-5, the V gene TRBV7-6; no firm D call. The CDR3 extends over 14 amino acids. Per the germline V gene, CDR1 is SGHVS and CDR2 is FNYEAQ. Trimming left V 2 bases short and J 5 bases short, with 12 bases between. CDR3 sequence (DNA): TGTGCCAGCAGCTTAAGGGCTCAGTGGGAGACCCAGTACTTC. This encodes CASSLRAQWETQYF.

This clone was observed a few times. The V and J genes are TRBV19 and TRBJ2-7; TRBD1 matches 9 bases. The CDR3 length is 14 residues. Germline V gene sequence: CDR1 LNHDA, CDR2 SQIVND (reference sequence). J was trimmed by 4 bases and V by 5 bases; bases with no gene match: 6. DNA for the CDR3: TGTGCCAGTAGTCTGGGGACAGGGTGGTACGAGCAGTACTTC. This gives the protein CASSLGTGWYEQYF.

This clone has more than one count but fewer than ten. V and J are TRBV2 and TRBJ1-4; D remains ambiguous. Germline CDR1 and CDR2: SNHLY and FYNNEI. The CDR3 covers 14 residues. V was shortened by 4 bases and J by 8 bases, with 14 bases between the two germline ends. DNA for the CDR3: TGTGCCAGCAGTGTTCTTAGGGTTCGGGAAAAACTGTTTTTT. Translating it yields CASSVLRVREKLFF.

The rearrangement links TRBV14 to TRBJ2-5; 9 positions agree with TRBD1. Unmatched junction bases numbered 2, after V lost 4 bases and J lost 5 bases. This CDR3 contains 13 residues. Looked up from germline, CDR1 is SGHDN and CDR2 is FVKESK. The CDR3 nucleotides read TGTGCCAGCAGCCCCGGGACAGGGGAGACCCAGTACTTC. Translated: CASSPGTGETQYF. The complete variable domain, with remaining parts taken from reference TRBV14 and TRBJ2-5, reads EAGVTQFPSHSVIEKGQTVTLRCDPISGHDNLYWYRRVMGKEIKFLLHFVKESKQDESGMPNNRFLAERTGGTYSTLKVQPAELEDSGVYFCASSPGTGETQYFGPGTRLLVL.

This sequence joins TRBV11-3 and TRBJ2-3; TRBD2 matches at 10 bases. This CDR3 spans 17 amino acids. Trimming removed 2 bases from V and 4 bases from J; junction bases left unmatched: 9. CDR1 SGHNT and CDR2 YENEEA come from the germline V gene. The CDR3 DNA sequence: TGTGCCAGCAGCTTAAAGTCAAGCGGGGGGGGCCCAGATACGCAGTATTTT. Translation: CASSLKSSGGGPDTQYF.

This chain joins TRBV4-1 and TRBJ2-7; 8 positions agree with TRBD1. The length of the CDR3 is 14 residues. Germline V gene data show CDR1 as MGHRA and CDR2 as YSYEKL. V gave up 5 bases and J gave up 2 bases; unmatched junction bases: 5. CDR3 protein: CASSTLTGAYEQYF. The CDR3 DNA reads TGCGCCAGCAGCACCCTGACAGGGGCCTACGAGCAGTACTTC.

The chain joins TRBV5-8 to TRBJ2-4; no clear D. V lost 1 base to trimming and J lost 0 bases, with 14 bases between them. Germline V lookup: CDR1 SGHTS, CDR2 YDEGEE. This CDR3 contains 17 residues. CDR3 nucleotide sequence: TGTGCCAGCAGCTTGCTAGTAGTCTCCTCAGCCAAAAACATTCAGTACTTC. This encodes CASSLLVVSSAKNIQYF. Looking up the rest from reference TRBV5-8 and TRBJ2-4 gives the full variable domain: EAGVTQSPTHLIKTRGQQATLRCSPISGHTSVYWYQQALGLGLQFLLWYDEGEERNRGNFPPRFSGRQFPNYSSELNVNALELEDSALYLCASSLLVVSSAKNIQYFGAGTRLSVL.

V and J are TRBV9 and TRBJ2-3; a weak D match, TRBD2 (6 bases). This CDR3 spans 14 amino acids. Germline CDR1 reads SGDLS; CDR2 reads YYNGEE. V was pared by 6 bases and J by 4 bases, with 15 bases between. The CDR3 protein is CASKTKWGADTQYF. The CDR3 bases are TGTGCCAGCAAGACGAAATGGGGGGCAGATACGCAGTATTTT.